A single sample is the source of the 19 T cell receptor beta chains below, sequenced in a study of CD8+ T cells in alopecia areata. Treatment specified: oral pan-JAK inhibitor, 5-10 mg twice daily. Sequencing used cDNA as its template, made by extracting RNA and reverse transcribing it. This table comes from immunoSEQ multiplex PCR, and its TCRdb copy is limited to in-frame clones, with some not included. Here the sample spans more than 150,000 clones, under 60% being singletons. Sequenced material: CD8+ T cells sorted from blood, taken at week 24, from a patient treated with tofacitinib. These receptors all stem from a human donor with alopecia areata.

This clone was seen a handful of times. The rearrangement uses TRBV5-5 and TRBJ2-3; 7 nucleotides line up with TRBD2. The CDR3 length is 16 residues. Germline V gives CDR1 SGHKS, CDR2 YYEKEE (reference sequence). V lost 4 bases and J lost 2; bases outside the gene matches: 10. The CDR3 DNA reads TGTGCCAGCAGCAGGGAGGGTTATCCACTCACAGATACGCAGTATTTT. It encodes CASSREGYPLTDTQYF.

The chain joins TRBV7-9 to TRBJ2-3; 10 nucleotides match TRBD2. The CDR3 spans 18 residues. V was pared by 2 bases and J by 7 bases, with 15 bases of the junction left unmatched. Germline-derived CDR1 and CDR2 are SEHNR and FQNEAQ (reference sequence). The CDR3, as DNA: TGTGCCAGCAGCTTAATCTCTGGGACTAGCGACTTGAGGAATACGCAGTATTTT. Its protein product is CASSLISGTSDLRNTQYF.

In its sample, this clone was seen a few times. The chain combines TRBV6-5 with TRBJ2-7; D is ambiguous. Germline values: CDR1 MNHEY, CDR2 SVGAGI. V lost 0 bases and J lost 0, with 3 bases in between. The CDR3 totals 13 residues. The CDR3 nucleotides read TGTGCCAGCAGTTACTCCCGCTCCTACGAGCAGTACTTC. It codes for CASSYSRSYEQYF.

V is TRBV9 and J is TRBJ1-2; no clear D gene. The germline CDR1 and CDR2 sequences are SGDLS and YYNGEE. CDR3 length: 12 amino acids. V was clipped by 2 bases and J by 3 bases, with 5 bases between them. The CDR3 bases are TGTGCCAGCAGCGTTTCCGACTATGGCTACACCTTC. It is translated as CASSVSDYGYTF.

V usage is TRBV5-6 and J usage is TRBJ2-7, with 7 nucleotides matching TRBD1. This CDR3 has 14 residues. Germline CDR1 and CDR2: SGHDT and YYEEEE. V trimming: 4 bases; J trimming: 3 bases; junction bases outside the gene matches: 7. CDR3 region: CASSTGTDLYEQYF. The CDR3 nucleotides read TGTGCCAGCAGCACGGGGACAGATCTCTACGAGCAGTACTTC.

This rearrangement joins TRBV2 to TRBJ1-1; no definite D call. The CDR3 sequence is 15 residues long. Looked up from germline, CDR1 is SNHLY and CDR2 is FYNNEI. The germline V and J ends were trimmed by 1 base and 1 base, with 10 bases remaining between them. DNA for the CDR3: TGTGCCAGCAGTGAAGAGGTTGCAGGGAACACTGAAGCTTTCTTT. Its translation is CASSEEVAGNTEAFF.

This clone has a single count. The chain employs TRBV15 and TRBJ2-5; D possibly corresponds to TRBD2 (5 bases). The V and J ends lost 8 bases and 1 base respectively, with 11 bases between them. Germline loops: CDR1 LNHNV, CDR2 YYDKDF (reference sequence). The CDR3 consists of 13 residues. CDR3 DNA: TGTGCCACCGCGGCGGGTAGCCAAGAGACCCAGTACTTC. Translating gives CATAAGSQETQYF.

The chain has TRBV4-1 and TRBJ1-5; 7 nucleotides agree with TRBD1. J gave up 3 bases and V 0 bases, and 14 bases lay outside the gene matches. The CDR3 spans 19 residues. Germline CDR1 MGHRA, CDR2 YSYEKL. The chain's CDR3 is CASSQDPFTTGIVNQPQHF. In nucleotides, the CDR3 is TGCGCCAGCAGCCAAGATCCTTTTACGACAGGGATAGTCAATCAGCCCCAGCATTTT.

J is TRBJ2-1 and V is TRBV29-1; TRBD2 matches 7 bases. CDR1 is SQVTM, CDR2 ANQGSEA, per germline. CDR3 length equals 16 residues. Trimming cost V 5 bases and J 0 bases; bases outside gene matches: 10. CDR3 nucleotides: TGCAGCGTTACCCCTCTAGCGGACGTCTCCTACAATGAGCAGTTCTTC. This codes for CSVTPLADVSYNEQFF.

The chain recombines TRBV7-3 with TRBJ2-5; tentatively, D is TRBD2 (6 bases). CDR3 length: 12 amino acids. Trimming removed 3 bases at V and 7 bases at J, with 9 bases between. Germline lookup yields CDR1 SGHTA and CDR2 FQGTGA. CDR3 bases: TGTGCCAGCAGCTTGCTGGGGGGGACCCAGTACTTC. The encoded protein is CASSLLGGTQYF.

This chain connects TRBV30 to TRBJ1-1; 9 positions agree with TRBD1. V was pared by 3 bases and J by 10 bases, with 3 bases of the junction left unmatched. CDR3 length: 11 amino acids. Germline V gene lookup returns CDR1 GTSNPN and CDR2 SVGIG (reference sequence). The CDR3 nucleotides are TGTGCCTGGAGCAGGGGACAGGGAGCTTTCTTT. Translated, it gives CAWSRGQGAFF. Full variable domain (rest looked up from reference TRBV30 and TRBJ1-1): SQTIHQWPATLVQPVGSPLSLECTVEGTSNPNLYWYRQAAGRGLQLLFYSVGIGQISSEVPQNLSASRPQDRQFILSSKKLLLSDSGFYLCAWSRGQGAFFGQGTRLTVV.

The chain recombines TRBV6-6 with TRBJ2-7; 9 bases map to TRBD1. V dropped 5 bases and J dropped 4; count of bases not matched to a gene: 0. This CDR3 has 12 residues. Germline V gene sequence: CDR1 MNHNY, CDR2 SVGAGI (reference sequence). CDR3 protein: CASSGQGYEQYF. The CDR3, as DNA: TGTGCCAGCAGTGGACAGGGGTACGAGCAGTACTTC.

This clone was recorded a few times. This chain connects TRBV9 to TRBJ2-5; TRBD1 matches 9 bases. Trimming at V came to 2 bases and at J to 5 bases, leaving 7 bases not matched to a gene. This CDR3 spans 15 amino acids. Germline V gene lookup returns CDR1 SGDLS and CDR2 YYNGEE. As DNA, the CDR3 is TGTGCCAGCAGCGTCTGGACAGGGGTCGGGGAGACCCAGTACTTC. Translating gives CASSVWTGVGETQYF.

V gene TRBV6-1 combines with J gene TRBJ1-4; perhaps TRBD1 as D (5 bases). This CDR3 is built from 12 residues. V dropped 4 bases and J dropped 12 bases, with 12 bases sitting between them. Germline CDR1 is MNHNS and CDR2 is SASEGT. This chain's CDR3 is CASSGQKNQLFF. CDR3 nucleotides: TGTGCCAGCAGTGGACAGAAAAACCAACTGTTTTTT.

The V and J genes are TRBV5-6 and TRBJ1-5, with D possibly being TRBD1 (6 bases). The CDR3 covers 13 residues. Germline-derived CDR1 and CDR2 are SGHDT and YYEEEE. V shed 4 bases and J shed 4 bases, with 9 bases lying between them. CDR3 amino acids: CASSKTGNQPQHF. The CDR3 DNA follows: TGTGCCAGCAGCAAAACAGGGAATCAGCCCCAGCATTTT.

CDR3 nucleotide sequence: TGTGCCATCAGTGATCGCCCCTCTGGGGCCAACGTCCTGACTTTC. As protein: CAISDRPSGANVLTF. The chain uses TRBV10-3 and TRBJ2-6; D not resolved. From germline, CDR1 is ENHRY and CDR2 SYGVKD. Deletions cut 3 bases from V and 0 bases from J, with 6 bases between. CDR3 size: 15 residues.

This clone has only a few counts. J is TRBJ2-7 and V is TRBV29-1, with D uncertain. Looked up from germline, CDR1 is SQVTM and CDR2 is ANQGSEA. There are 10 residues in the CDR3. Trimming shortened V by 5 bases and J by 4 bases, and 6 bases separated the two germline ends. The CDR3 region is CSVLGYEQYF. CDR3 bases: TGCAGCGTTCTGGGATACGAGCAGTACTTC.

This clone was observed a few times. The rearrangement links TRBV6-6 to TRBJ1-2; a possible D gene is TRBD1 (5 bases). This CDR3 comprises 15 residues. Germline lookup yields CDR1 MNHNY and CDR2 SVGAGI (reference sequence). Deletions cut 5 bases from V and 0 bases from J, with 13 bases between. This CDR3 reads CASSHRDSANYGYTF. The CDR3 DNA is TGTGCCAGCAGTCACCGAGACAGTGCTAACTATGGCTACACCTTC.

The rearrangement links TRBV30 to TRBJ1-2; the D is unclear. Germline assignment: CDR1 GTSNPN and CDR2 SVGIG (reference sequence). CDR3 size: 11 residues. V was clipped by 3 bases and J by 5 bases, with 7 bases between them. The CDR3, as DNA: TGTGCCTGGAGCCGCGAGTATGGCTACACCTTC. As protein: CAWSREYGYTF. Looking up the rest from reference TRBV30 and TRBJ1-2 gives the full variable domain: SQTIHQWPATLVQPVGSPLSLECTVEGTSNPNLYWYRQAAGRGLQLLFYSVGIGQISSEVPQNLSASRPQDRQFILSSKKLLLSDSGFYLCAWSREYGYTFGSGTRLTVV.